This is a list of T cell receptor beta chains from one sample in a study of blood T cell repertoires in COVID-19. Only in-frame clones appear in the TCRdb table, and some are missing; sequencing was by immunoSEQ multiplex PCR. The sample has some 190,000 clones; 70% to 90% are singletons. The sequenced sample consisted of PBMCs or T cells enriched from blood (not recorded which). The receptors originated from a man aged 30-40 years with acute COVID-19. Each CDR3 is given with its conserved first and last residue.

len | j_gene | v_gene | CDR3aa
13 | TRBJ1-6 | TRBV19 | CASKMGSNSPLHF
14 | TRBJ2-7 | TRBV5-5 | CASSIRQAGDEQYF
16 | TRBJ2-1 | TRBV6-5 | CASSFVQGLSYNEQFF
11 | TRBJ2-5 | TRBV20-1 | CSGTGRETQYF
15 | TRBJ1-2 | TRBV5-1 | CASSLVAALNYGYTF
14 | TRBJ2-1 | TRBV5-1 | CASSFTGAYNEQFF
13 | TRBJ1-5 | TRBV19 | CASRQGSNQPQHF
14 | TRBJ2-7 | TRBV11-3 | CASSLEGHSYEQYF
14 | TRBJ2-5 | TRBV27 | CASSSLGGVETQYF
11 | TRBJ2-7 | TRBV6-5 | CASGLSYEQYF
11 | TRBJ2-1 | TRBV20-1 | CSASTTSEQFF
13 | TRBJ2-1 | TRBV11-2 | CASTLQARSEQFF
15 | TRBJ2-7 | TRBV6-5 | CASSYDRDPTYEQYF
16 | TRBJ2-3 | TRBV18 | CASSPLTGQGADTQYF
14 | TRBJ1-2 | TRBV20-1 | CSASTGGTNYGYTF
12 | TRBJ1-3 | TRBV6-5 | CASDRGVNTIYF
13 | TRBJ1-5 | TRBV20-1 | CSASAGSNQPQHF
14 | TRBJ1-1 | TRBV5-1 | CASSLGTRNTEAFF
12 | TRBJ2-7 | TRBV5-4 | CASSPQGSEQYF
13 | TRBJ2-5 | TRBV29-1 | CSVRTSGGGAQYF
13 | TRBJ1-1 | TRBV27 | CASRPGGGTEAFF
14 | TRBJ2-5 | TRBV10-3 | CAISETGMIETQYF
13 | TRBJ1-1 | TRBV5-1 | CASSFDRNTEAFF
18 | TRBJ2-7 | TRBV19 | CASSISGSNLGGLYEQYF
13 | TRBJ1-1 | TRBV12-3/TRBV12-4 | CASSLGGRDEAFF
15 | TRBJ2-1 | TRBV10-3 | CASAGLAGAGDEQFF
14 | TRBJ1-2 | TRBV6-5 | CASSSSTGKRSDTF
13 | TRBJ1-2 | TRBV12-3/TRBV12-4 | CASTTGSNYGYTF
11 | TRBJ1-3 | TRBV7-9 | CASEPGNTIYF
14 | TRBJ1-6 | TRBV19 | CASSAGGRASPLHF
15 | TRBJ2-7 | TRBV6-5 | CASSYTISSDREKYF
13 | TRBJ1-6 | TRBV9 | CASSGTGNSPLHF
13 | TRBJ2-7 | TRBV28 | CASTFGQYYEQYF
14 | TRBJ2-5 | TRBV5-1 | CASRQDPTVETQYF
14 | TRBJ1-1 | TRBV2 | CASSVQGARTEAFF
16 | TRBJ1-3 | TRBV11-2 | CASSLSRTVPANTIYF
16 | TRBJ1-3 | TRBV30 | CAWSVQGSVSGNTIYF
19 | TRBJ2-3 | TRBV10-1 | CASSDRLIDRRLGADTQYF
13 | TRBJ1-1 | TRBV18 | CASSGQSNTEAFF
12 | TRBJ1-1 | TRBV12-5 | CASGRDRFEAFF
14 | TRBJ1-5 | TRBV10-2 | CASSANRGDQPQHF
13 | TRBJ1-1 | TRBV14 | CASSQSQVQRAFF
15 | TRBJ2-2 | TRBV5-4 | CASSEQGALTGELFF
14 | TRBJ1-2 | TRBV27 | CASTGRGQGSGYTF
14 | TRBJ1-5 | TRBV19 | CASSKGTDYKPQHF
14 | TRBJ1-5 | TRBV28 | CASSRGGGGQPQHF
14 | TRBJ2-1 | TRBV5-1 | CASSLGPGDSEQFF
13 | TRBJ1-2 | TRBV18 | CASSPAGPRGYTF
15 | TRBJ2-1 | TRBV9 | CASSAWDSNHNEQFF
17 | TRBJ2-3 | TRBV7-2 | CASSPRSRTTLADTQYF
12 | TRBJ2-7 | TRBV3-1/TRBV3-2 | CASSRGTYEQYF
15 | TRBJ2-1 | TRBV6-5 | CASSLLVRGKGEQFF
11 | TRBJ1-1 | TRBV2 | CASRSVLGAFF
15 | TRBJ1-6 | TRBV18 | CASSPTRGLDSPLHF
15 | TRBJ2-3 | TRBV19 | CASSDQGQGTDTQYF
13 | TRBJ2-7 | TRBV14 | CASSHGTGGEQYF
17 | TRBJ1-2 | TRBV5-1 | CASSPGLDRGTNYGYTF